A single sample gave rise to the 15 T cell receptor beta chains below, sequenced in a study of regulatory T cells in long-lasting Graves disease. Libraries of TCR beta came from iRepertoire HTBI primers plus Arm-PCR of CDR3 regions. Via MiXCR, TCRdb re-called the multiplex PCR reads, giving one row per CDR3 protein. This table has some 330,000 distinct CDR3 sequences, approximately 23% appearing once. The time point: persistent/refractory GD, antithyroid drugs over 5 years with positive TRAb. From RNA extracted from PBMCs, the TCR library was made. The sample here was peripheral blood mononuclear cells (PBMCs), taken when the disease was refractory, from a patient treated with antithyroid drugs. Receptors were obtained from a woman aged 40 to 55 with Graves disease.

This rearrangement joins TRBV28 to TRBJ2-3; the D is unclear. The germline V gene has CDR1 MDHEN and CDR2 SYDVKM. The CDR3 is 16 amino acids. The V end was cut by 3 bases, the J end by 0 bases, with 13 bases between. Here the CDR3 reads CASSFDSTSSTDTQYF. In DNA, the CDR3 is TGTGCCAGCAGTTTTGATAGCACCTCTAGCACAGATACGCAGTATTTT.

This clonotype has a count of ten or more. This chain links TRBV10-3 with TRBJ2-7; the D is unclear. V lost 0 bases and J 1 base, leaving 16 bases between the germline ends. Per germline, CDR1 ENHRY and CDR2 SYGVKD. CDR3 length: 17 residues. The CDR3 loop is CAISESGTESTSYEQYF. CDR3 nucleotides: TGTGCCATCAGTGAGTCTGGAACAGAAAGTACTTCCTACGAGCAGTACTTC.

This clonotype was counted many times. This chain connects TRBV28 to TRBJ2-5; TRBD2 matches 8 bases. J lost 5 bases, V lost 9 bases, and 2 bases had no gene match. CDR1 is MDHEN and CDR2 is SYDVKM in the germline V gene. The CDR3 is 11 amino acids. Here the CDR3 DNA reads TGTGCCAGTTGCGGGAGGGAGACCCAGTACTTC. It specifies CASCGRETQYF.

Comments on this clonotype: This CDR3 is missing its conserved last phenylalanine or tryptophan, likely due to a read error. The CDR3, as DNA: TGCAGTGCTGTCGGACAGACAATGAACACTGAAGCTTTCCTT. Amino acid sequence: CSAVGQTMNTEAFL. The rearrangement links TRBV20-1 to TRBJ1-1; weak D call: TRBD1 (6 bases). The CDR3 sequence is 14 residues long. CDR1 and CDR2 from the germline V gene are DFQATT and SNEGSKA (reference sequence). V gave up 5 bases and J gave up 0 bases, with 13 bases separating them.

The CDR3 sequence is CASSFGADQETQYF. The DNA for the CDR3 is TGTGCCAGCAGTTTTGGGGCGGATCAAGAGACCCAGTACTTC. The chain links TRBV12-3 or TRBV12-4 to TRBJ2-5; tentatively, D is TRBD1 (5 bases). The CDR3 contains 14 residues. Trimming left V 3 bases short and J 2 bases short, with 10 bases between.

As regards this clonotype: A read error is likely, as this CDR3 ends without the conserved phenylalanine or tryptophan. The V gene is TRBV28, the J gene TRBJ1-5; no clear D. The CDR3 has 13 amino acids. The ends were cut back, 2 bases at V and 5 bases at J, with 7 bases in the middle. Germline V gives CDR1 MDHEN, CDR2 SYDVKM. The CDR3 nucleotides are TGTGCCAGCAGTTTAAGCCGGGATCAGCCCCAGCATTGT. This gives the protein CASSLSRDQPQHC.

This clonotype was found a few times. The chain has TRBV12-3 or TRBV12-4 and TRBJ2-2, with 7 positions matching TRBD1. Trimming removed 6 bases from V and 1 base from J; junction bases left unmatched: 8. This CDR3 is 16 amino acids long. This CDR3 reads CASSQRQGKNTGELFF. The CDR3 DNA reads TGTGCCAGCAGCCAAAGACAGGGAAAGAACACCGGGGAGCTGTTTTTT.

This clonotype has at least ten counts. V usage is TRBV11-2 and J usage is TRBJ2-7, with unresolved D. The CDR3 covers 13 residues. Per germline, CDR1 SGHAT and CDR2 FQNNGV. V was cut by 1 base and J by 4 bases, with 8 bases left in between. CDR3 in amino acids: CASSLGSWYEQYF. The CDR3 nucleotides are TGTGCCAGCAGCTTAGGAAGTTGGTACGAGCAGTACTTC.

J is TRBJ1-5 and V is TRBV3-1; D is ambiguous. The CDR3 totals 18 residues. The V gene lost 1 base and the J gene lost 5 bases, with 21 bases spanning the gap. Looked up from germline, CDR1 is LGHDT and CDR2 is YNNKEL (reference sequence). The CDR3 loop reads CASSQGEFTPGGDQPQHF. DNA for the CDR3: TGTGCCAGCAGCCAAGGGGAATTTACCCCTGGAGGAGATCAGCCCCAGCATTTT.

The sample holds many counts of this clonotype. The chain couples TRBV20-1 to TRBJ1-1; D unresolved. The CDR3 has 13 residues. Between the trimmed V and J ends, which lost 3 bases and 3 bases, there was a span of 11 bases. Germline CDR1 reads DFQATT; CDR2 reads SNEGSKA (reference sequence). This CDR3 is CSASGGTDTEAFF. Written as DNA, the CDR3 is TGCAGTGCTAGCGGTGGCACGGACACTGAAGCTTTCTTT.

This rearrangement joins TRBV30 to TRBJ2-7; possibly TRBD2 for D (5 bases). Trimming cost V 5 bases and J 1 base, with 9 bases left between them. The CDR3 has 12 amino acids. The germline CDR1 and CDR2 sequences are GTSNPN and SVGIG (reference sequence). The CDR3 sequence is CAWLRTSYEQYF. For the CDR3, the DNA is TGTGCCTGGCTCCGGACTTCCTACGAGCAGTACTTC.

The chain combines TRBV15 with TRBJ1-1; 7 nucleotides align to TRBD1. Per the germline V gene, CDR1 is LNHNV and CDR2 is YYDKDF (reference sequence). V was pared by 8 bases and J by 11 bases, with 11 bases of the junction left unmatched. There are 12 residues in the CDR3. For the CDR3, the DNA is TGTGCCACCGGCGGGGAGACAGGGTCGGCTTTCTTT. Encoded protein: CATGGETGSAFF.

This clonotype occurred a few times. A much more abundant neighbour one base away suggests this may be a read error. The chain recombines TRBV28 with TRBJ2-7, with 9 bases matching TRBD2. Germline V gene sequence: CDR1 MDHEN, CDR2 SYDVKM. CDR3 length equals 14 residues. The trim removed 5 bases at V and 8 bases at J, leaving 10 bases unmatched. The CDR3 coding sequence is TGTGCCAGCAGTCACTCGACTAGCGGCGAAAAGCAGTACTTC. It yields the protein CASSHSTSGEKQYF.

This clonotype was seen repeatedly, ten times or more. This chain connects TRBV6-1 to TRBJ2-6; TRBD1 agrees at 8 bases. V gave up 6 bases and J gave up 0 bases; unmatched junction bases: 10. Germline V gene lookup returns CDR1 MNHNS and CDR2 SASEGT. The CDR3 loop spans 18 amino acids. The CDR3 sequence is CASSLYGTGRSGANVLTF. CDR3 coding DNA: TGTGCCAGCAGCCTATACGGGACAGGACGCTCTGGGGCCAACGTCCTGACTTTC.

This rearrangement joins TRBV6-2 or TRBV6-3 to TRBJ2-2, with D maybe TRBD1 (6 bases). The CDR3 covers 14 residues. From germline, CDR1 is MNHEY and CDR2 SVGEGT. With 0 bases removed from V and 9 bases from J, the gap between germline ends came to 11 bases. CDR3 bases: TGTGCCAGCAGTTACTCGGCAGGGGACCGGGAGCTGTTTTTT. Translating it yields CASSYSAGDRELFF.